This T cell receptor beta chain was found in a study of post-analysis software for immune sequencing data (dated by TCRdb to the mid-2010s). As for the study more broadly: Relapsing-remitting, secondary progressive and progressive-relapsing multiple sclerosis were recorded as disease courses, and subtype annotation was lacking for some patients. A subset of samples was prepared in parallel using single-end sample barcoding, then pooled and co-amplified after Illumina adapter ligation. Patient repertoires were compared against 11 previously published healthy control repertoires from donors aged about 6 to 27 years.

Receptor amplification or capture employed PCR. Instrument used: Illumina HiSeq 2500. To reduce PCR and sequencing biases, unique molecular identifiers were incorporated into the TCR beta cDNA libraries. About 500,000 cDNA molecules were obtained for every 1 to 10 million input T cells, so each molecule roughly corresponded to one T cell. The patient libraries were prepared and sequenced with the same protocol used for the earlier healthy control dataset. Within a given batch, samples were prepared together, multiplexed and sequenced on the same HiSeq lane. As for the original processing: MIGEC handled the raw barcoded reads, throwing out single-read molecular identifier groups before consensus assembly and CDR3 extraction. VDJtools was used for post-analysis of the clonotype tables, with diversity normalized by down-sampling every dataset to the smallest sample size. Repertoire overlap clustering matched CDR3 amino acid but not nucleotide sequences to correct batch-related cross-sample contamination. The public reads were run again by TCRdb, first through fastp at Q25 and then through MiXCR, and only productive beta chains were kept. Identical CDR3 proteins give one entry, which carries the most common genes and DNA. The V and J calls here are based on TCRdb, not the publication. The sample data list 150,000 or so distinct CDR3 sequences, and under 40% of these were observed just once. Together, the top ten hold 25% to 35% of the sample.

This specimen's time point label, per the study, means: second blood draw from one MS patient after hematopoietic stem cell transplantation. TCR beta repertoires were profiled from peripheral blood of roughly 13 young patients with multiple sclerosis to demonstrate the VDJtools post-analysis software. The multiple sclerosis patients were children and adolescents ranging in age from roughly 6 to 15 years. This clonotype was detected only a few times. This clone's antigen is unknown. No clone much larger than this one lies a single base away; base qualities are absent. From the germline V gene, CDR1 is SGHDN and CDR2 is FVKESK. V is reduced by 0 bases and J by 8 bases, leaving a spacing of 8 bases between them. From the cysteine up to the phenylalanine, the CDR3 has a length of 12 residues. Left in the record is the CDR3 DNA by itself, 36 bases read in frame from the first base. Beyond this particular receptor, the publication reports: Strong co-clustering of samples prepared in the same batch was shown by direct clustering with F measure, prompting a batch-effect correction. Significantly lower normalized Chao1 diversity was found in multiple sclerosis patients than in controls, suggesting substantial peripheral T-cell clonal expansion. Patients showed significantly higher frequencies than controls for a handful of TRBV segments, among them TRBV5-6, TRBV5-1 and TRBV20-1. The multiple sclerosis patient group was slightly younger than the control group.

Recombination connected TRBV14 to TRBJ2-7; the D segment cannot be called with confidence. The TCR was taken from a girl between 10 and 17 years old with multiple sclerosis. Donor details come from another sample of the same person, matched by shared clones. The specimen was blood, collected after autologous hematopoietic stem cell transplantation. The CDR3 here reads CASSQDRVKQYF. The nucleotide sequence reads as follows: TGTGCCAGCAGCCAAGATCGGGTAAAGCAGTACTTC.